Each of the 16 T cell receptor beta chains below was sequenced from the same sample in a study of blood T cell repertoires in COVID-19. The data were produced by immunoSEQ multiplex PCR, yet TCRdb's version contains in-frame clones alone and is incomplete. The sample lists a few hundred thousand clones; roughly 90% were seen once. The sequenced material came from peripheral blood. The origin of the receptors is a man aged 18 to 35 with COVID-19, enrolled during active disease.

The chain uses TRBV2 and TRBJ2-3, with 9 bases fitting TRBD2. The CDR3 sequence is 15 residues long. Germline assignment: CDR1 SNHLY and CDR2 FYNNEI. Trimming at V came to 6 bases and at J to 4 bases, leaving 8 bases not matched to a gene. The CDR3 DNA sequence: TGTGCCAGCAGAGGAGCGGGGGGAAGAGCAGATACGCAGTATTTT. This encodes CASRGAGGRADTQYF.

The chain employs TRBV4-1 and TRBJ1-5, with D perhaps matching TRBD1 (6 bases). V lost 0 bases, J lost 3 bases, and 12 bases lay in between. CDR1 is MGHRA and CDR2 is YSYEKL in the germline V gene. This CDR3 is built from 16 residues. CDR3 in DNA: TGCGCCAGCAGCCAAGAAGGCAGGGGAATCAATCAGCCCCAGCATTTT. Protein product: CASSQEGRGINQPQHF.

The J gene is TRBJ2-5, the V gene TRBV5-1; possible D gene TRBD1, 5 bases. V was pared by 0 bases and J by 7 bases, with 13 bases between. CDR1 and CDR2 from the germline V gene are SGHRS and YFSETQ. This CDR3 is 14 amino acids long. CDR3 nucleotide sequence: TGCGCCAGCAGCTTGGGACAGCCGGGTGGGACCCAGTACTTC. Translated, it gives CASSLGQPGGTQYF.

The chain couples TRBV3-1 (or the pseudogene TRBV3-2) to TRBJ2-1; TRBD1 aligns across 8 bases. Trimming cost V 1 base and J 0 bases; bases outside gene matches: 8. The CDR3 runs to 18 residues. CDR1 and CDR2 (germline): LGHDT, YNNKEL (reference sequence). The CDR3 DNA sequence: TGTGCCAGCAGCCAAGTGCTAAAAGACAGGGGCTCCTACAATGAGCAGTTCTTC. Its translation is CASSQVLKDRGSYNEQFF.

This clone was seen only once. The gene calls are TRBV6-4 and TRBJ2-5; D unresolved. The CDR3 runs 12 residues. CDR1 is MRHNA and CDR2 is SNTAGT in the germline V gene. V was clipped by 7 bases and J by 3 bases, with 9 bases between them. CDR3 in amino acids: CASKEEKETQYF. CDR3 DNA sequence: TGTGCCAGCAAAGAGGAGAAAGAGACCCAGTACTTC.

The table lists this clone with a count of one. The chain recombines TRBV12-3 or TRBV12-4 with TRBJ2-7; perhaps TRBD1 as D (5 bases). The length of the CDR3 is 12 residues. V lost 2 bases and J lost 4, with 6 bases in between. CDR3: CASSLRTYEQYF. In DNA form, the CDR3 reads TGTGCCAGCAGTTTAAGGACATACGAGCAGTACTTC.

V and J are TRBV5-5 and TRBJ2-6, with D possibly matching TRBD2 (6 bases). Trimming removed 0 bases from V and 4 bases from J, with 20 bases in between. Germline V gene sequence: CDR1 SGHKS, CDR2 YYEKEE (reference sequence). This CDR3 spans 19 amino acids. The CDR3 sequence: CASSLEGGFSSGGANVLTF. CDR3 DNA: TGTGCCAGCAGCTTGGAGGGAGGATTTAGTTCGGGAGGGGCCAACGTCCTGACTTTC.

The rearrangement joins TRBV13 to TRBJ2-2, with unresolved D. Trimming cost V 0 bases and J 3 bases, with 5 bases left between them. The germline gives CDR1 PRHDT, CDR2 FYEKMQ (reference sequence). This CDR3 region has 14 residues. The CDR3 loop reads CASSLGLHTGELFF. CDR3 DNA sequence: TGTGCCAGCAGCTTAGGGCTACACACCGGGGAGCTGTTTTTT.

The V call is TRBV5-4, the J call TRBJ1-1; 7 bases are a match to TRBD1. The CDR3 has 14 amino acids. Germline assignment: CDR1 SGHNT and CDR2 YYREEE (reference sequence). The V segment lost 4 bases and the J segment 8 bases; nucleotides outside the gene matches: 11. The CDR3, as DNA: TGTGCCAGCAGCGGAGAACCGGGACAGCAAGAAGCTTTCTTT. Its protein is CASSGEPGQQEAFF.

This clone was observed a few times. The V call is TRBV5-5, the J call TRBJ2-3, with D unresolved. Germline loops: CDR1 SGHKS, CDR2 YYEKEE (reference sequence). V lost 7 bases to trimming and J lost 5 bases, with 20 bases between them. This CDR3 is built from 15 residues. The CDR3 region has the DNA TGTGCCAGCTCAAGTCAGGTTGAGAGAAGAGATACGCAGTATTTT. Translation gives CASSSQVERRDTQYF. The complete variable domain, with remaining parts taken from reference TRBV5-5 and TRBJ2-3, reads DAGVTQSPTHLIKTRGQQVTLRCSPISGHKSVSWYQQVLGQGPQFIFQYYEKEERGRGNFPDRFSARQFPNYSSELNVNALLLGDSALYLCASSSQVERRDTQYFGPGTRLTVL.

The rearrangement joins TRBV19 to TRBJ2-2, with TRBD2 identical over 7 bases. In germline, CDR1 is LNHDA, CDR2 SQIVND (reference sequence). The CDR3 extends over 16 amino acids. Losses at the gene ends were 0 bases for V and 2 bases for J; bases not matched to a gene: 3. The CDR3 here is CASSIDRGGNTGELFF. CDR3 DNA sequence: TGTGCCAGTAGTATAGATCGCGGGGGTAACACCGGGGAGCTGTTTTTT. Using reference TRBV19 and TRBJ2-2 for the parts outside the CDR3, the full variable domain is DGGITQSPKYLFRKEGQNVTLSCEQNLNHDAMYWYRQDPGQGLRLIYYSQIVNDFQKGDIAEGYSVSREKKESFPLTVTSAQKNPTAFYLCASSIDRGGNTGELFFGEGSRLTVL.

This clone was counted a single time. This chain joins TRBV2 and TRBJ1-1; 10 bases are a match to TRBD1. The CDR3 extends over 15 amino acids. V dropped 6 bases and J dropped 5; count of bases not matched to a gene: 9. CDR1 and CDR2 from the germline V gene are SNHLY and FYNNEI. The CDR3 region is CASSPDRGRNTEAFF. Here the CDR3 DNA reads TGTGCCAGCAGCCCTGACAGGGGGCGGAATACTGAAGCTTTCTTT.

The CDR3 DNA reads TGTGCCAGCAGCCATCCAGGGAAGGCCGGGGAGCTGTTTTTT. Translated: CASSHPGKAGELFF. The chain carries TRBV7-7 and TRBJ2-2, with D possibly being TRBD1 (5 bases). The CDR3 extends over 14 amino acids. Germline V gene lookup returns CDR1 SSHAT and CDR2 FNYEAQ (reference sequence). V shed 5 bases and J shed 6 bases, with 13 bases lying between them.

V is TRBV4-2 and J is TRBJ2-7; weak D call: TRBD1 (5 bases). Trimming cost V 0 bases and J 7 bases, with 19 bases left between them. This CDR3 has 16 residues. The germline CDR1 and CDR2 sequences are LGHNA and YNFKEQ. This CDR3 is CASSQEWTRWVGEQYF. The CDR3 DNA reads as TGTGCCAGCAGCCAAGAGTGGACACGGTGGGTGGGGGAGCAGTACTTC.

J is TRBJ2-3 and V is TRBV30, with TRBD1 identical over 10 bases. CDR1 is GTSNPN and CDR2 is SVGIG in the germline V gene (reference sequence). After removal of 2 bases from V and 3 bases from J, the junction contained 5 bases not matched to a gene. The CDR3 sequence is 15 residues long. CDR3 in amino acids: CAWSLGTGATDTQYF. DNA for the CDR3: TGTGCCTGGAGTCTCGGGACAGGGGCGACAGATACGCAGTATTTT. The complete variable domain, with remaining parts taken from reference TRBV30 and TRBJ2-3, reads SQTIHQWPATLVQPVGSPLSLECTVEGTSNPNLYWYRQAAGRGLQLLFYSVGIGQISSEVPQNLSASRPQDRQFILSSKKLLLSDSGFYLCAWSLGTGATDTQYFGPGTRLTVL.

This sequence joins TRBV5-5 and TRBJ2-3, with D perhaps matching TRBD1 (7 bases). Trimming shortened V by 4 bases and J by 5 bases, and 20 bases separated the two germline ends. The CDR3 spans 16 residues. The germline gives CDR1 SGHKS, CDR2 YYEKEE (reference sequence). The CDR3 reads CASSLRGGAGGDTQYF. CDR3 coding DNA: TGTGCCAGCAGCCTAAGAGGGGGCGCCGGGGGAGATACGCAGTATTTT. Complete variable domain (other parts from reference TRBV5-5 and TRBJ2-3): DAGVTQSPTHLIKTRGQQVTLRCSPISGHKSVSWYQQVLGQGPQFIFQYYEKEERGRGNFPDRFSARQFPNYSSELNVNALLLGDSALYLCASSLRGGAGGDTQYFGPGTRLTVL.